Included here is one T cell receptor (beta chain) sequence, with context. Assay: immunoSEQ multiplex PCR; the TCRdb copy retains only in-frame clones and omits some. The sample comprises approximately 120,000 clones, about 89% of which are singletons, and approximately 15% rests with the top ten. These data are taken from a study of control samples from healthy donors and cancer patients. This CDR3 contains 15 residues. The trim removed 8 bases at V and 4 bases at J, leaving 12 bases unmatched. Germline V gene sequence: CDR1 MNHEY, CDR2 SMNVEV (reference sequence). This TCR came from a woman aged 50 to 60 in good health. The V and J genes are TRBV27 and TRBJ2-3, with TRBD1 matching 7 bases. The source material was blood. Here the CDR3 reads CASVTGARYPDTQYF. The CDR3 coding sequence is TGTGCCAGCGTCACAGGGGCAAGATACCCAGATACGCAGTATTTT.